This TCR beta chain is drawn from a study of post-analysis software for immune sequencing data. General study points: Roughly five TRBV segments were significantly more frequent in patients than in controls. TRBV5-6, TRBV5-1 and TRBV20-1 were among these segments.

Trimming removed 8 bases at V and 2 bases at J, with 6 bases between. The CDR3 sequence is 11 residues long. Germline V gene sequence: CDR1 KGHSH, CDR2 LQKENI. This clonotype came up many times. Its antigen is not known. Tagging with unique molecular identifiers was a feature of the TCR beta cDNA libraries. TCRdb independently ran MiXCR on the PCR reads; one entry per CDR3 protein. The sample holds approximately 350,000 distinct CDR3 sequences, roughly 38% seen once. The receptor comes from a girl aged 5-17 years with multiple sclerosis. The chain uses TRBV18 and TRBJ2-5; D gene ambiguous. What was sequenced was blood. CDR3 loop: CASSYQETQYF. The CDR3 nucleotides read TGTGCCAGCAGTTATCAAGAGACCCAGTACTTC.